This T cell receptor beta chain was sequenced in a study of OX40 agonist ivuxolimab in advanced cancers. Sequenced by immunoSEQ multiplex PCR; TCRdb stores in-frame clones only, minus some. This table has some 59,000 clones, roughly 82% appearing once. The CDR3 is made up of 14 amino acids. V was cut by 3 bases and J by 1 base, with 8 bases left in between. Germline V lookup: CDR1 SGHTA, CDR2 FQGNSA. This rearrangement joins TRBV7-2 to TRBJ2-3; perhaps TRBD2 as D (5 bases). The clonotype was recovered from an adult with an advanced solid tumor such as melanoma, head and neck, liver or kidney cancer. Here the sequenced sample was CD4+ or CD8+ T cells sorted from blood, taken in a trial of the OX40 agonist ivuxolimab. Here the CDR3 reads CASSLNSGTDTQYF. As DNA, the CDR3 is TGTGCCAGCAGCTTGAATAGCGGCACAGATACGCAGTATTTT.